This record looks at one TCR beta chain sequence and its context. What it binds is unknown. This record comes from a study of OX40 agonist ivuxolimab in advanced cancers. At the level of the study: Three patients showed partial responses: one hepatocellular carcinoma and two cutaneous melanoma cases. Whole-study findings and limits: Blood T cells, both CD4+ and CD8+, expanded clonally by week 6 at 0.1 to 3.0 mg/kg.

V shed 0 bases and J 6 bases; nucleotides not matched to a gene: 3. The CDR3 has 15 amino acids. CDR1 and CDR2 (germline): SGHNT, YYREEE (reference sequence). Any history of autoimmune disease or systemic immunosuppression disqualified patients. Sequencing was performed with immunoSEQ multiplex PCR; in TCRdb, only in-frame clones are kept and a portion is missing. Among about 95,000 clones listed, roughly nine tenths were seen once. The clonotype comes from an adult with an advanced solid tumor such as melanoma, head and neck, liver or kidney cancer. This sequence joins TRBV5-4 and TRBJ2-1; 10 bases are shared with TRBD2. Sample: CD4+ or CD8+ T cells sorted from blood, taken in a trial of the OX40 agonist ivuxolimab. CDR3 in DNA: TGTGCCAGCAGCTTGGCCCGGACTAGCGGCAATGAGCAGTTCTTC. Translation gives CASSLARTSGNEQFF.